This T cell receptor beta chain was identified in a study of CD4 T cells in relation to SARS-CoV-2 and coronaviruses. Overall study context: ViraFEST: approximately eleven-day antigen culture of PBMCs, then TCR beta CDR3 sequencing.

Before the COVID-19 pandemic, during about 2011-2019, CD4+ T cells were taken from unexposed donors. CD4+ T cells were isolated from the cells after 10 days of culture. PBMCs were plated at two million per well in IL-2-containing medium. Notes on this clone: Antigen: not known.

Regarding the study as a whole: Crossreactivity was assessed only for spike protein, not other viral proteins.

The protocol was immunoSEQ multiplex PCR, while the TCRdb copy is restricted to in-frame clones and leaves out a portion. The sample includes about 19,000 clones, 70% to 80% of them seen just once. The CDR3 loop spans 12 amino acids. With 1 base removed from V and 10 bases from J, the gap between germline ends came to 5 bases. Per germline, CDR1 LGHDT and CDR2 YNNKEL (reference sequence). The chain combines TRBV3-1 (or the pseudogene TRBV3-2) with TRBJ1-6; no clear D gene. Sample: CD4+ T cells from PBMCs, cultured in vitro. The TCR was taken from a human donor in good health. This CDR3 is CASSQGESPLHF. CDR3 coding DNA: TGTGCCAGCAGCCAAGGGGAGTCACCCCTCCACTTT.